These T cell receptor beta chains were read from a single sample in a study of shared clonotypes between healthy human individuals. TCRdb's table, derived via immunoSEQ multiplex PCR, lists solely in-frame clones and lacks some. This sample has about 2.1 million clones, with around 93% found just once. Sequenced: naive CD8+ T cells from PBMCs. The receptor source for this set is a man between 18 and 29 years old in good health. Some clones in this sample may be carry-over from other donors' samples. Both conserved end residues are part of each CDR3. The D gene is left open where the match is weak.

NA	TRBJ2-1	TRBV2	CASSVEDGSRYEQFF
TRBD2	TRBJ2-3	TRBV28	CASSFTGRTTDTQYF
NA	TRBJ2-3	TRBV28	CASSSPRSDSTDTQYF
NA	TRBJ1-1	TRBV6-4	CASREGPGTEAFF
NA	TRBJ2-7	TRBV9	CASSGYGGEQYF
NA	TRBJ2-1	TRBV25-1	CASSGGDFEYNEQFF
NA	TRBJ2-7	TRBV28	CASREIRDASYEQYF
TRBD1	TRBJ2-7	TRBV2	CASSLGTAILLPYEQYF
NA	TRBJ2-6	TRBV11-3	CASSRDSPSGANVLTF
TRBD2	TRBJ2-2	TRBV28	CASSFGAGAYTGELFF
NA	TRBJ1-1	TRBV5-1	CASSSLQGVNTEAFF
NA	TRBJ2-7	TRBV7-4	CASSLRLVLDYEQYF
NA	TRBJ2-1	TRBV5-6	CASSFFSNAYNEQFF
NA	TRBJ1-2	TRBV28	CASSSRPTDLYGYTF
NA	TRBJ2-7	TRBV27	CASSRGLGIYEQYF
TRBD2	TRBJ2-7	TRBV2	CASSDPSGSLFEQYF
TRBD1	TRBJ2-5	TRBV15	CATSTDGTGKYQETQYF
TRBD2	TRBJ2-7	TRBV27	CASSRLAVKGLKYEQYF
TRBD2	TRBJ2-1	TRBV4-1	CASSVQLLALEQFF
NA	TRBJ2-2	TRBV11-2	CASSIDGVWRTGELFF
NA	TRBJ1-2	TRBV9	CASSPTYGAYGYTF
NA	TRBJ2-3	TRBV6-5	CASSYSIGTDTQYF
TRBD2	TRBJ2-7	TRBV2	CASRPRLAGEYEQYF
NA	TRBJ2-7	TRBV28	CASSLQGSSYEQYF
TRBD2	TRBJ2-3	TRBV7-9	CASRPGGDTQYF
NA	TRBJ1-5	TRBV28	CASTPGGTGNQPQHF
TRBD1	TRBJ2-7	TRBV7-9	CASSPGQGVGEQYF
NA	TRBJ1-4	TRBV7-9	CASSLAIGGTNEKLFF
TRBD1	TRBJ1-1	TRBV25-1	CASSVTGTVNTEAFF
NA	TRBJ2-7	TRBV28	CASSLDVFSYEQYF
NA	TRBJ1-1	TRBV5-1	CASSLGSSNTEAFF
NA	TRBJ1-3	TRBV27	CASREVSGNTIYF
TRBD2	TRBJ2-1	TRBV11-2	CASSLGGRSYRPNEQFF
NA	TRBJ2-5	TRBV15	CATSPGFGVLQETQYF
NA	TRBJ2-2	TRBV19	CASSIASGELFF
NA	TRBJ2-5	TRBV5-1	CASSSSGVQETQYF
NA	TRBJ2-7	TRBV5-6	CASSLQGIQYF
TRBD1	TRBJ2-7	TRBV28	CASSSPTPRQGSYEQYF